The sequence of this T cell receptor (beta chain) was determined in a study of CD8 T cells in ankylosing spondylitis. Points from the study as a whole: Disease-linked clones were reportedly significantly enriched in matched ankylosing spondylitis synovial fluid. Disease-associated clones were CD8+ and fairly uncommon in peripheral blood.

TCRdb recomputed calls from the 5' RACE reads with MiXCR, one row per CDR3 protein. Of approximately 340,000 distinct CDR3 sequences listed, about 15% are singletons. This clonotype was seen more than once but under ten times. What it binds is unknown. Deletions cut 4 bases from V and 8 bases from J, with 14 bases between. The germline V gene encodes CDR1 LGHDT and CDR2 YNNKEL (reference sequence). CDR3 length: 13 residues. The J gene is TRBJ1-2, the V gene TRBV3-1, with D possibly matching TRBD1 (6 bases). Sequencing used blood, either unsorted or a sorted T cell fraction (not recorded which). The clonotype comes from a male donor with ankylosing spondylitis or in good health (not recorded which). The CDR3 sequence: CASSPSKDSGYTF. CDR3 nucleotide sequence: TGTGCCAGCAGCCCGTCGAAGGACAGCGGCTACACCTTC.